This TCR beta chain was identified in a study of T cells in narcolepsy. Findings and limits, study-wide: HCRT-specific and TRIB2-specific autoreactive clonotypes appeared among same-patient CSF and blood CD4+ clonotypes. Autoreactive clonotypes reportedly recurred in blood of same and different patients, not controls.

Worth noting for this clone: Its cognate antigen is unknown.

Trimming at V came to 4 bases and at J to 2 bases, leaving 0 bases not matched to a gene. CDR3 size: 12 residues. CDR1 SQVTM and CDR2 ANQGSEA come from the germline V gene. The table came from immunoSEQ multiplex PCR; TCRdb's copy has only in-frame clones and leaves some out. Counted here are tens of thousands of clones, roughly 90% occurring once; the ten biggest clones make up 1.2%. Material: CD45RA- memory CD4+ T cells from PBMCs. This chain connects TRBV29-1 to TRBJ2-7, with 9 bases matching TRBD1. The receptor comes from a human donor with narcolepsy. The CDR3 is CSVGDRAYEQYF. CDR3 nucleotide sequence: TGCAGCGTTGGGGACAGGGCCTACGAGCAGTACTTC.